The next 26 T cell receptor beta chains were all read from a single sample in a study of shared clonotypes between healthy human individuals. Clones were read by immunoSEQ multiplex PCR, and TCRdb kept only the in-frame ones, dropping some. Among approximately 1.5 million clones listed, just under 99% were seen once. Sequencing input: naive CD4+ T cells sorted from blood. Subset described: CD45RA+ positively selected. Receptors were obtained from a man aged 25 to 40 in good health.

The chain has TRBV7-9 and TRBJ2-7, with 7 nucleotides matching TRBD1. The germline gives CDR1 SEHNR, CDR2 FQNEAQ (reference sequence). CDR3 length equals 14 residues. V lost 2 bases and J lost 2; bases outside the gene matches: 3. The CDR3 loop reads CASSLQGEAYEQYF. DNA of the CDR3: TGTGCCAGCAGCTTACAGGGGGAAGCCTACGAGCAGTACTTC.

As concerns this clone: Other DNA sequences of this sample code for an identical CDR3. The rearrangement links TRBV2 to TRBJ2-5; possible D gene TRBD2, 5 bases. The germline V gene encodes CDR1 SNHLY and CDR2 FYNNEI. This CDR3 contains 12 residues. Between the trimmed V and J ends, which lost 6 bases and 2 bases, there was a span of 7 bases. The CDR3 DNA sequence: TGTGCCAGCAGGGGAGATCAAGAGACCCAGTACTTC. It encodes CASRGDQETQYF.

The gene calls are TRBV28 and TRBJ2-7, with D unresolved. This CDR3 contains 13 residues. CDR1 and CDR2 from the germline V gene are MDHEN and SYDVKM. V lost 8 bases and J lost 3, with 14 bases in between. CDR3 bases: TGTGCCAGCCGATCGCACGCTGACTACGAGCAGTACTTC. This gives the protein CASRSHADYEQYF.

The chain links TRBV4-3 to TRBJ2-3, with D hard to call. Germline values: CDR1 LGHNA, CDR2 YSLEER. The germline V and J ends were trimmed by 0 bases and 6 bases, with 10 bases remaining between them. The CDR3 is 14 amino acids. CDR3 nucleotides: TGCGCCAGCAGCCAAGATTCCCGGATCGATACGCAGTATTTT. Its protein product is CASSQDSRIDTQYF.

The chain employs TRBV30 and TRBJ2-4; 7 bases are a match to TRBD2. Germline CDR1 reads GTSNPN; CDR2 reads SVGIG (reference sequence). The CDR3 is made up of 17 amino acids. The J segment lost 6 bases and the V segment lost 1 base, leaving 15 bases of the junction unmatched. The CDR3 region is CAWSAPRLGGTRNIQYF. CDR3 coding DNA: TGTGCCTGGAGTGCCCCACGACTGGGGGGGACCAGAAACATTCAGTACTTC.

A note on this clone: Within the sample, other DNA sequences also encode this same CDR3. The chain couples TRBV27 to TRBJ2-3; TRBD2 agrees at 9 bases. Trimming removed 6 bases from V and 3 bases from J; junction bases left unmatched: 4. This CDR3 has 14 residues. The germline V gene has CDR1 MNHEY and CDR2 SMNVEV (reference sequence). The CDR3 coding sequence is TGTGCCAGCAGCATCGGACTAGCGACAGATACGCAGTATTTT. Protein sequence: CASSIGLATDTQYF.

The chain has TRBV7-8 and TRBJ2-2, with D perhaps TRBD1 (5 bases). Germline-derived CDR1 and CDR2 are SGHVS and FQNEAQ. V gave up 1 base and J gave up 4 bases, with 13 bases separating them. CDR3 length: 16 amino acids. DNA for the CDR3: TGTGCCAGCAGCTTAGGGGCCAGGGCGGCCACCGGGGAGCTGTTTTTT. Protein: CASSLGARAATGELFF.

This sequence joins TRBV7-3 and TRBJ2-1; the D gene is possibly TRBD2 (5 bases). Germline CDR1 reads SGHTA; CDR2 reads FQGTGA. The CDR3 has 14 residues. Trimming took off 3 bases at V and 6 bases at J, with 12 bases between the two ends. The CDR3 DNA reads TGTGCCAGCAGCTTGGGTTTAGGAGGCAATGAGCAGTTCTTC. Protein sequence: CASSLGLGGNEQFF.

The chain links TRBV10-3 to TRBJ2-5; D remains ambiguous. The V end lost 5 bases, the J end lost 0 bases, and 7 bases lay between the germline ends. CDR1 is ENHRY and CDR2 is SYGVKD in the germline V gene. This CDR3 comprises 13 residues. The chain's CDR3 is CAISWTDQETQYF. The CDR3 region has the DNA TGTGCCATCAGTTGGACGGACCAAGAGACCCAGTACTTC.

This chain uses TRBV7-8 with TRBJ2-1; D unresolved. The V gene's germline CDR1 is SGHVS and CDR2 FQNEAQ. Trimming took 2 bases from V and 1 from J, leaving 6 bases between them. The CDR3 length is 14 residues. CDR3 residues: CASSLYQSYNEQFF. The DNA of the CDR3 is TGTGCCAGCAGCTTATACCAATCCTACAATGAGCAGTTCTTC.

The DNA for the CDR3 is TGTGCCAGCAGCCCCTCCGACGGCCCCTATGGCTACACCTTC. Residues: CASSPSDGPYGYTF. This chain uses TRBV7-9 with TRBJ1-2; no firm D call. This CDR3 is 14 amino acids long. Trimming removed 5 bases from V and 4 bases from J, with 14 bases in between. Per germline, CDR1 SEHNR and CDR2 FQNEAQ (reference sequence).

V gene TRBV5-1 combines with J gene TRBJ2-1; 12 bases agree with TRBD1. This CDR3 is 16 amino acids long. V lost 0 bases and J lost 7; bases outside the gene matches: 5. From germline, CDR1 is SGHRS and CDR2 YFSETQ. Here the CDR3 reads CASSLALGQGANEQFF. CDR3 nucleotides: TGCGCCAGCAGCTTGGCCCTGGGACAGGGGGCTAATGAGCAGTTCTTC. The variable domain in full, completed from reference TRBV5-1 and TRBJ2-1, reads KAGVTQTPRYLIKTRGQQVTLSCSPISGHRSVSWYQQTPGQGLQFLFEYFSETQRNKGNFPGRFSGRQFSNSRSEMNVSTLELGDSALYLCASSLALGQGANEQFFGPGTRLTVL.

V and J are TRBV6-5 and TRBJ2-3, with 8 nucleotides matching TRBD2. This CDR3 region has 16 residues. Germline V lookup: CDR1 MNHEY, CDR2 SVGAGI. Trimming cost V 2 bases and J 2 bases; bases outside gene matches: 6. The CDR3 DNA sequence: TGTGCCAGCAGTTACCTTCTAGCGGGCCACACAGATACGCAGTATTTT. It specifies CASSYLLAGHTDTQYF.

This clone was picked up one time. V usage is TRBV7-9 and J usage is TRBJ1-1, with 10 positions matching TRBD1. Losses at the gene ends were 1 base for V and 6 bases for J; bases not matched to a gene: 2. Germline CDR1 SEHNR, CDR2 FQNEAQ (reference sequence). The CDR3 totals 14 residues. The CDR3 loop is CASSLGDRGAEAFF. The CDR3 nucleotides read TGTGCCAGCAGCTTAGGGGACAGGGGCGCTGAAGCTTTCTTT. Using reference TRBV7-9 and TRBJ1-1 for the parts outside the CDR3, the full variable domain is DTGVSQNPRHKITKRGQNVTFRCDPISEHNRLYWYRQTLGQGPEFLTYFQNEAQLEKSRLLSDRFSAERPKGSFSTLEIQRTEQGDSAMYLCASSLGDRGAEAFFGQGTRLTVV.

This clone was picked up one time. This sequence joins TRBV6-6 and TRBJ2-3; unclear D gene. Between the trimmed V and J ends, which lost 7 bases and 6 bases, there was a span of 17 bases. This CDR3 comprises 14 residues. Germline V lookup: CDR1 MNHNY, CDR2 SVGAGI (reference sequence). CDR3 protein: CASIPDAIIDTQYF. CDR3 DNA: TGTGCCAGCATTCCAGATGCAATTATTGATACGCAGTATTTT.

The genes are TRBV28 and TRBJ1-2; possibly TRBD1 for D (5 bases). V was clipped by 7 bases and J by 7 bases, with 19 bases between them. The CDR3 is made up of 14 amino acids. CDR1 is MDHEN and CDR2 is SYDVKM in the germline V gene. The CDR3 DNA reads TGTGCCAGCACTCTCGGGGGATCTCTGCCTGGCTACACCTTC. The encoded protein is CASTLGGSLPGYTF.

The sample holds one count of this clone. The CDR3 DNA reads as TGTGCCAGCAGCTCGAAAGGGCAGAGACCCTACGAGCAGTACTTC. This sequence encodes CASSSKGQRPYEQYF. The genes are TRBV5-4 and TRBJ2-7; D unresolved. Trimming left V 3 bases short and J 2 bases short, with 15 bases between. The CDR3 is 15 amino acids. Germline values: CDR1 SGHNT, CDR2 YYREEE (reference sequence).

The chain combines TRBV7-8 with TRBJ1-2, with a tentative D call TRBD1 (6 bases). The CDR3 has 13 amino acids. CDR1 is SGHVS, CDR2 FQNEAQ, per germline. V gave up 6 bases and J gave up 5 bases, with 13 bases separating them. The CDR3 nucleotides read TGTGCCAGCAGTCCAGGGGCGGATTATGGCTACACCTTC. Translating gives CASSPGADYGYTF.

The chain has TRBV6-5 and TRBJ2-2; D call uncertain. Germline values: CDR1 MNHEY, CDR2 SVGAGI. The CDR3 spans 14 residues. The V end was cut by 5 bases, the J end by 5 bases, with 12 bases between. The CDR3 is CASSRMRITGELFF. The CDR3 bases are TGTGCCAGCAGTCGGATGAGGATAACCGGGGAGCTGTTTTTT.

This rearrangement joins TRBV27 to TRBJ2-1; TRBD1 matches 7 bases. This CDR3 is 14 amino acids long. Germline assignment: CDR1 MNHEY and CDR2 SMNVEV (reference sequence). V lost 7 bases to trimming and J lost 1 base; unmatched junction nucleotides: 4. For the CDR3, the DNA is TGTGCCAGCAAACAGGGGCGGTCCTACAATGAGCAGTTCTTC. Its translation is CASKQGRSYNEQFF.

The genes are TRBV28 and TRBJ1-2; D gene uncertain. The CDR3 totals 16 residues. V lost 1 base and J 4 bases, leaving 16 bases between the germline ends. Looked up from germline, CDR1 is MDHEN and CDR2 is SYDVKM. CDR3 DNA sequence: TGTGCCAGCAGTTTATCCGGCGGAGTAACCTCCTATGGCTACACCTTC. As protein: CASSLSGGVTSYGYTF.

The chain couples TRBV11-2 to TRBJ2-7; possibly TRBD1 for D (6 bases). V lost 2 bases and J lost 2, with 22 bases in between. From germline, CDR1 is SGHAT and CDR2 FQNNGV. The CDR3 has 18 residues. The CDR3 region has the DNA TGTGCCAGCAGCTTACAGACAGGAAGAGGCGGGCTGACCTACGAGCAGTACTTC. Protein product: CASSLQTGRGGLTYEQYF.

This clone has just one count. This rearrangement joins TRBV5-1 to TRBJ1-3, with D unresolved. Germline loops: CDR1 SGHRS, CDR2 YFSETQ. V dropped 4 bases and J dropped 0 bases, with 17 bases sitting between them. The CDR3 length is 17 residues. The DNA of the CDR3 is TGCGCCAGCAGCACTGCGGCCCGTTCGGCCTCTGGAAACACCATATATTTT. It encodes CASSTAARSASGNTIYF.

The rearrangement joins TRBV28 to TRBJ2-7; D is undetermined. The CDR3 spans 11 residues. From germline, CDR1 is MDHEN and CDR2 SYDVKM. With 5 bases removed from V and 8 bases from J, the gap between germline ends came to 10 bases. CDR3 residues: CASSRNYQQYF. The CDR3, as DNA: TGTGCCAGCAGTCGGAACTATCAGCAGTACTTC.

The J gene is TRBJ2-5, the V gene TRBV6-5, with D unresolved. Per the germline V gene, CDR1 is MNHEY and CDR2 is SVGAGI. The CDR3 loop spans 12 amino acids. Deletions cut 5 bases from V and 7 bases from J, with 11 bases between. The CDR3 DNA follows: TGTGCCAGCAGTCCTACGGCCGGGACCCAGTACTTC. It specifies CASSPTAGTQYF.

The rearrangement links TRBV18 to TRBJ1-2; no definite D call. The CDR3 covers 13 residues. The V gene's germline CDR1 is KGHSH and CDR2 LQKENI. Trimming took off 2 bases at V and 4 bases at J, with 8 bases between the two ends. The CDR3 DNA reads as TGTGCCAGCTCACCAGCGGAGGGCTATGGCTACACCTTC. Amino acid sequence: CASSPAEGYGYTF.